These 2 T cell receptor beta chains share one sample of origin, sequenced in a study of CD8+CD57+ T cells in acquired aplastic anemia. Sequencing involved patients with CD8+CD57+ cell expansion previously shown by flow cytometry. TCR beta VDJ and CDR3 profiles were obtained from a genomic DNA template. TCRdb recomputed calls from the reads with MiXCR, one row per CDR3 protein. Here the sample spans under 200,000 distinct CDR3 sequences, 40% to 55% being singletons. The specimen was sorted CD4+, CD8+, or CD8+CD57+ T cells (not recorded which) from PBMCs. All receptors derive from a human donor with aplastic anemia.

This clonotype has a count of ten or more. V usage is TRBV9 and J usage is TRBJ1-3, with 7 bases lining up with TRBD1. CDR3 length: 15 residues. Germline V gives CDR1 SGDLS, CDR2 YYNGEE. V shed 4 bases, J shed 4 bases, and the junction held 8 bases outside the gene matches. The CDR3 is CASSKTTGKGNTIYF. The CDR3 DNA reads TGTGCCAGCAGCAAAACGACAGGGAAAGGAAACACCATATATTTT.

The chain is built from TRBV11-2 and TRBJ2-7, with D perhaps TRBD1 (6 bases). Trimming took off 1 base at V and 4 bases at J, with 20 bases between the two ends. The CDR3 runs to 17 residues. Germline V gene data show CDR1 as SGHAT and CDR2 as FQNNGV. The CDR3 bases are TGTGCCAGCAGCTTAGTTCCGGGGACAAAGCGGACTTACGAGCAGTACTTC. Translating gives CASSLVPGTKRTYEQYF.